This T cell receptor beta chain originates from a study of OX40 agonist ivuxolimab in advanced cancers. As for the study in general: Dose-escalation patients suffered from hepatocellular carcinoma, melanoma, renal cell or head and neck cancer. Prior checkpoint blockade (anti-PD-1, anti-PD-L1 or anti-CTLA-4) was permitted; about 40% had it. Overall study results and limits: Relatively little clonal expansion, among the lowest observed, appeared in partial responders at 0.1-3.0 mg/kg.

TCRdb's copy holds only in-frame clones and misses some; the assay was immunoSEQ multiplex PCR. The sample has 95,000 to 150,000 clones; 93% are singletons. Of note for this clone: The antigen is undetermined.

Sequenced here: CD4+ or CD8+ T cells sorted from blood, sampled in a trial of the OX40 agonist ivuxolimab. The clonotype originates from an adult with an advanced solid tumor such as melanoma, head and neck, liver or kidney cancer.

The CDR3 nucleotides read TGTGCCAGCAGCTTACAGGGGATGTTGGACTCACCCCTCCACTTT. Protein product: CASSLQGMLDSPLHF. J is TRBJ1-6 and V is TRBV7-2; perhaps TRBD1 as D (6 bases). The V end lost 2 bases, the J end lost 10 bases, and 15 bases lay between the germline ends. The germline V gene encodes CDR1 SGHTA and CDR2 FQGNSA. This CDR3 is built from 15 residues. Full variable domain (missing parts from reference TRBV7-2 and TRBJ1-6): GAGVSQSPSNKVTEKGKDVELRCDPISGHTALYWYRQSLGQGLEFLIYFQGNSAPDKSGLPSDRFSAERTGGSVSTLTIQRTQQEDSAVYLCASSLQGMLDSPLHFGNGTRLTVT.